This T cell receptor beta chain is drawn from a study of shared clonotypes between healthy human individuals. This table comes from immunoSEQ multiplex PCR, and its TCRdb copy is limited to in-frame clones, with some not included. The sample includes about 680,000 clones, about 90% of them seen just once. Findings of the study overall: Limitation of the genetic and exposure-history diversity represented came from the few donors. Unshared clonotypes carried lower generation probabilities than those common to all four donors. Around 5.4% of naive CD4 clonotypes were common to a handful of donors.

Remarks on this clone: As yet, its antigen is unknown.

Terminally differentiated effector memory CD45RA+ cells were left out of the naive CD8 fraction, which was CD45RO-negative and positively selected for CCR7. The CDR3 is 18 residues long. The V gene lost 6 bases and the J gene lost 0 bases, with 24 bases spanning the gap. The germline CDR1 and CDR2 sequences are SQVTM and ANQGSEA. This TCR was recovered from a man aged 25-40 years in good health. The sequenced material came from naive CD8+ T cells sorted from blood. This chain uses TRBV29-1 with TRBJ2-1; D perhaps matches TRBD2 (6 bases). The CDR3 is CSVGGSAHPKSSYNEQFF. DNA for the CDR3: TGCAGCGTAGGAGGGAGCGCGCACCCAAAGAGCTCCTACAATGAGCAGTTCTTC.